These 21 T cell receptor beta chains were all obtained from the same sample, sequenced in a study of breast tumors, draining lymph nodes, adjacent tissues. TCRdb processed the multiplex PCR reads anew with MiXCR; each CDR3 protein has one entry. Counted here are over 60,000 distinct CDR3 sequences, approximately 62% occurring once; the ten biggest clones make up 15% to 20%. Specimen: breast tumor tissue. Every receptor here comes from a female donor with breast cancer. Some clones in this sample may be carry-over from other donors' samples.

The V call is TRBV9, the J call TRBJ1-6; D perhaps matches TRBD1 (6 bases). Trimming took 6 bases from V and 9 from J, leaving 13 bases between them. The CDR3 contains 13 residues. CDR1 and CDR2 (germline): SGDLS, YYNGEE. The CDR3 coding sequence is TGTGCCAGCACCCCAGGGGTCCGTTCACCCCTCCACTTT. This gives the protein CASTPGVRSPLHF.

Many counts were recorded for this clonotype. This chain connects TRBV9 to TRBJ1-3; tentatively, D is TRBD1 (5 bases). Germline values: CDR1 SGDLS, CDR2 YYNGEE. The CDR3 consists of 15 residues. Trimming pared 0 bases from V and 2 bases from J, leaving 9 bases between. The CDR3 loop is CASSVVGDPGNTIYF. The CDR3 DNA reads TGTGCCAGCAGCGTAGTAGGGGACCCTGGAAACACCATATATTTT.

The chain carries TRBV2 and TRBJ2-3; D perhaps matches TRBD2 (5 bases). This CDR3 spans 12 amino acids. Trimming took off 7 bases at V and 6 bases at J, with 11 bases between the two ends. Germline values: CDR1 SNHLY, CDR2 FYNNEI. CDR3 DNA sequence: TGTGCCAGCAATCGAGCGGAGGATACGCAGTATTTT. It is translated as CASNRAEDTQYF.

For this clonotype: This could be a read error, since a much larger clone is one nucleotide away. This chain links TRBV20-1 with TRBJ2-2; the D gene could be TRBD1 or TRBD2 (5 bases each). The germline V gene encodes CDR1 DFQATT and CDR2 SNEGSKA (reference sequence). With 0 bases removed from V and 4 bases from J, the gap between germline ends came to 15 bases. The CDR3 runs to 16 residues. The CDR3 is CSARDLGDGATGELFF. The CDR3 DNA is TGCAGTGCTAGAGATCTGGGGGACGGAGCCACCGGGGAGCTGTTTTTT.

The chain recombines TRBV5-6 with TRBJ2-7; D gene ambiguous. This CDR3 is 12 amino acids long. Trimming left V 5 bases short and J 2 bases short, with 8 bases between. Germline CDR1 reads SGHDT; CDR2 reads YYEEEE. The CDR3 here is CASSSQPYEQYF. Written as DNA, the CDR3 is TGTGCCAGCAGTTCTCAGCCCTACGAGCAGTACTTC.

The J gene is TRBJ1-2, the V gene TRBV2; possibly TRBD1 for D (6 bases). V was trimmed by 6 bases and J by 6 bases, leaving 14 bases between them. CDR1 is SNHLY and CDR2 is FYNNEI in the germline V gene. The CDR3 spans 13 residues. In nucleotides, the CDR3 is TGTGCCAGCAGAGGGCAGGGGCGGGATGGCTACACCTTC. Translating gives CASRGQGRDGYTF.

This clonotype is a singleton in its sample. One junction end disagrees with the germline gene, perhaps due to a read error. The gene calls are TRBV2 and TRBJ2-5; the D gene is possibly TRBD1 (6 bases). Looked up from germline, CDR1 is SNHLY and CDR2 is FYNNEI. The CDR3 totals 14 residues. The CDR3 spells CASMAGDNQEAQYF. The CDR3 coding sequence is TGTGCCAGCATGGCTGGGGACAACCAAGAGGCCCAGTACTTC.

The V call is TRBV25-1, the J call TRBJ2-3; D unresolved. This CDR3 is 16 amino acids long. V lost 2 bases and J lost 0, with 12 bases in between. Germline lookup yields CDR1 MGHDK and CDR2 SYGVNS. The DNA for the CDR3 is TGTGCCAGCAGTGAAAATGGTGTAACTAGCACAGATACGCAGTATTTT. Translation: CASSENGVTSTDTQYF.

This chain uses TRBV20-1 with TRBJ2-1, with D unclear. The V and J ends lost 4 bases and 0 bases respectively, with 7 bases between them. Germline V lookup: CDR1 DFQATT, CDR2 SNEGSKA (reference sequence). This CDR3 contains 13 residues. This CDR3 is CSATRSSYNEQFF. CDR3 sequence (DNA): TGCAGTGCTACCAGGAGCTCCTACAATGAGCAGTTCTTC.

This clonotype was seen at least ten times. This sequence joins TRBV5-6 and TRBJ1-6; no definite D call. V lost 7 bases to trimming and J lost 4 bases, with 6 bases between them. Germline V lookup: CDR1 SGHDT, CDR2 YYEEEE. The CDR3 has 12 residues. For the CDR3, the DNA is TGTGCCAGCTCACTATATAATTCACCCCTCCACTTT. Amino acids: CASSLYNSPLHF.

The chain has TRBV19 and TRBJ2-3, with D possibly being TRBD2 (5 bases). The CDR3 runs to 12 residues. CDR1 LNHDA and CDR2 SQIVND come from the germline V gene (reference sequence). V lost 6 bases to trimming and J lost 4 bases, with 8 bases between them. CDR3 bases: TGTGCCAGTAGAGGGAGATCAGATACGCAGTATTTT. Protein product: CASRGRSDTQYF.

The chain couples TRBV6-5 to TRBJ2-1; 12 bases match TRBD2. The CDR3 runs 15 residues. Germline CDR1 reads MNHEY; CDR2 reads SVGAGI. V was pared by 4 bases and J by 5 bases, with 3 bases of the junction left unmatched. As DNA, the CDR3 is TGTGCCAGCAGTTCCCTAGCGGGAGGGGACAATGAGCAGTTCTTC. This codes for CASSSLAGGDNEQFF.

The chain carries TRBV20-1 and TRBJ2-1; 10 positions match TRBD2. The CDR3 runs to 14 residues. Germline V gene lookup returns CDR1 DFQATT and CDR2 SNEGSKA (reference sequence). With 3 bases clipped from V and 6 bases from J, the junction kept 5 bases outside the gene matches. CDR3: CSASKTSGRNEQFF. Written as DNA, the CDR3 is TGCAGTGCTAGTAAGACTAGCGGGCGCAATGAGCAGTTCTTC.

The J gene is TRBJ2-1, the V gene TRBV7-9, with D tentatively TRBD1 (5 bases). Per germline, CDR1 SEHNR and CDR2 FQNEAQ (reference sequence). V lost 3 bases and J 6 bases, leaving 12 bases between the germline ends. The CDR3 sequence is 14 residues long. The CDR3 here is CASSFGQGSNEQFF. The CDR3 DNA follows: TGTGCCAGCAGCTTTGGGCAGGGAAGCAATGAGCAGTTCTTC.

This clonotype was seen a handful of times. This could be a read error, since a much larger clone is one nucleotide away. This chain uses TRBV12-3 or TRBV12-4 with TRBJ2-1, with 7 bases lining up with TRBD1. The J segment lost 6 bases and the V segment lost 3 bases, leaving 5 bases of the junction unmatched. The CDR3 length is 14 residues. The CDR3 nucleotides read TGTGCCAGCAGTTTCGGACAGGTCGGCAATGAGCAGTTCTTC. Its translation is CASSFGQVGNEQFF.

This clonotype was counted only a few times. The J gene is TRBJ2-6, the V gene TRBV29-1; no definite D call. CDR1 SQVTM and CDR2 ANQGSEA come from the germline V gene. The CDR3 is made up of 13 amino acids. The V end was cut by 8 bases, the J end by 1 base, with 9 bases between. CDR3 bases: TGCAGCACCCTTGGGTCTGGGGCCAACGTCCTGACTTTC. It yields the protein CSTLGSGANVLTF.

This clonotype was detected many times. CDR3 sequence: CASSPRTAGHNEQFF. Here the CDR3 DNA reads TGTGCCAGCTCACCAAGGACGGCTGGCCACAATGAGCAGTTCTTC. This rearrangement joins TRBV18 to TRBJ2-1; D gene uncertain. Trimming shortened V by 2 bases and J by 5 bases, and 13 bases separated the two germline ends. CDR3 size: 15 residues. CDR1 KGHSH and CDR2 LQKENI come from the germline V gene.

This clonotype appeared many times. The chain links TRBV3-1 to TRBJ2-1; D is uncertain. Germline CDR1 LGHDT, CDR2 YNNKEL (reference sequence). This CDR3 is built from 14 residues. The V end lost 1 base, the J end lost 5 bases, and 9 bases lay between the germline ends. CDR3 sequence reads: CASSQGGTNNEQFF. The CDR3 DNA is TGTGCCAGCAGCCAAGGGGGTACAAACAATGAGCAGTTCTTC.

This clonotype was detected a few times. Being one base from a much bigger clone, this may be a read error. This rearrangement joins TRBV12-3 or TRBV12-4 to TRBJ1-5; TRBD1 is a possible D gene (5 bases). V lost 5 bases to trimming and J lost 1 base, with 15 bases between them. This CDR3 contains 16 residues. The CDR3 nucleotides read TGTGCCAGCAGTCCAGGAAGGAGGGGAAGCAATCAGCCCCAGCATTTT. Protein product: CASSPGRRGSNQPQHF.

This clonotype was picked up many times. The genes are TRBV19 and TRBJ2-6, with D perhaps TRBD1 (6 bases). Germline assignment: CDR1 LNHDA and CDR2 SQIVND (reference sequence). V was cut by 6 bases and J by 0 bases, with 24 bases left in between. This CDR3 has 20 residues. For the CDR3, the DNA is TGTGCCAGTAGCCTCTGGGGACACCTCACCCCGAACTCTGGGGCCAACGTCCTGACTTTC. It codes for CASSLWGHLTPNSGANVLTF.

This clonotype was recorded many times. Possible read error: a much larger clone is one base away. This chain uses TRBV5-1 with TRBJ1-5, with 7 bases fitting TRBD1. CDR1 SGHRS and CDR2 YFSETQ come from the germline V gene. The CDR3 covers 14 residues. CDR3 sequence (DNA): TGCGCCAGCAGCTCGGGACAGCCGAATCACCCCCAGCATTTT. Translating it yields CASSSGQPNHPQHF.